This T cell receptor (beta chain) was documented in a study of blood T cell repertoires in COVID-19. For the study at large: From the United States, Italy and Spain came samples of acute and convalescent COVID-19. The analysed material was cDNA or gDNA that came from T cells, B-cell-depleted T cells, or PBMCs.

This clone was observed at least ten times. Germline V CDR1 and CDR2: LGHNA, YSLEER. This CDR3 is built from 15 residues. V dropped 0 bases and J dropped 3 bases, with 12 bases sitting between them. In the authors' methods: Estimated nucleated cell counts came from reference gene primer amplification. This table comes from immunoSEQ multiplex PCR, and its TCRdb copy is limited to in-frame clones, with some not included. V, J and clone size derive from that table, while D and trimming were established from the DNA sequence. Among about 110,000 clones, 80% to 90% were seen once, and the ten largest hold approximately 30%.

This TCR was recovered from a woman older than 75 with acute or convalescent COVID-19. This chain links TRBV4-3 with TRBJ2-7; tentatively, D is TRBD2 (6 bases). Sequencing was performed on peripheral blood. CDR3 sequence: CASSQDRDGSYEQYF. The DNA of the CDR3 is TGCGCCAGCAGCCAAGATAGGGACGGGAGCTACGAGCAGTACTTC.